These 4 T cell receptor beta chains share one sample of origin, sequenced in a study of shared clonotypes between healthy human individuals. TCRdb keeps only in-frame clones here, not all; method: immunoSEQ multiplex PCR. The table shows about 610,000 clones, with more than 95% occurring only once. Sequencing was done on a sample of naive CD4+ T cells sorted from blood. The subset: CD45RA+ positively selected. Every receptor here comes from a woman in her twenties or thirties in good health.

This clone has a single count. Here the CDR3 reads CASRTSREGTEAFF. Here the CDR3 DNA reads TGTGCCAGTAGAACGTCTAGAGAAGGCACTGAAGCTTTCTTT. This chain uses TRBV18 with TRBJ1-1; D is ambiguous. This CDR3 has 14 residues. Trimming took off 9 bases at V and 4 bases at J, with 18 bases between the two ends. Germline CDR1 and CDR2: KGHSH and LQKENI.

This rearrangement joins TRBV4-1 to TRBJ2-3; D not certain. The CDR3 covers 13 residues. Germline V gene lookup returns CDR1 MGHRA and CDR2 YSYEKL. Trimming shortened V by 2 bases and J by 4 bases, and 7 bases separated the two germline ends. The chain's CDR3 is CASSQRSSDTQYF. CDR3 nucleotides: TGCGCCAGCAGCCAACGTTCTTCAGATACGCAGTATTTT.

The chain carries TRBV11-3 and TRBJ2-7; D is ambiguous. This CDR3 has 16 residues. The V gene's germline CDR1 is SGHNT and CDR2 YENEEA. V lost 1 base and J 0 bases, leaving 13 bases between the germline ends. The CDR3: CASSLVTATSSYEQYF. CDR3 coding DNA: TGTGCCAGCAGCTTAGTTACAGCTACCAGCTCCTACGAGCAGTACTTC.

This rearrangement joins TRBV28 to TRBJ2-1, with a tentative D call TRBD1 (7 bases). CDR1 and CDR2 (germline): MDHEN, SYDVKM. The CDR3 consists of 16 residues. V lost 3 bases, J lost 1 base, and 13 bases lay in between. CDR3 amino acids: CASSLSQGGSYNEQFF. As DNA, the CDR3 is TGTGCCAGCAGTTTGTCCCAGGGGGGATCCTACAATGAGCAGTTCTTC.